What follows describes a single T cell receptor beta chain. No antigen is known for it. From RNA transcripts, TCR beta CDR3 regions were amplified. A set of HTBI primers served as the primers for a first-round RT-PCR of the TCR CDR3. MiXCR, applied by TCRdb to the multiplex PCR reads, yields one record per CDR3 protein. Of about 590,000 distinct CDR3 sequences listed, 14% are singletons. These data come from a study of T cells in Graves' hyperthyroidism and ophthalmopathy. Study information: Peripheral blood was taken when the disease was first diagnosed, before any treatment began.

Each diagnosis was grounded in clinical symptoms, serum thyroxine and TRAb, thyroid ultrasound, and orbital computed tomography. Study-wide findings and caveats: A model using 13 V-J features told ophthalmopathy apart from stable hyperthyroidism.

From germline, CDR1 is SGHDT and CDR2 YYEEEE. This CDR3 has 13 residues. Between the trimmed V and J ends, which lost 2 bases and 6 bases, there was a span of 11 bases. The source of this sequence is a woman aged 18-29 years with Graves' ophthalmopathy. The J gene is TRBJ1-2, the V gene TRBV5-6; maybe TRBD1 (5 bases). Sequenced input: blood. DNA for the CDR3: TGTGCCAGCAGCTTAGGGGAGTTAAATGGCTACACCTTC. Amino acids: CASSLGELNGYTF.